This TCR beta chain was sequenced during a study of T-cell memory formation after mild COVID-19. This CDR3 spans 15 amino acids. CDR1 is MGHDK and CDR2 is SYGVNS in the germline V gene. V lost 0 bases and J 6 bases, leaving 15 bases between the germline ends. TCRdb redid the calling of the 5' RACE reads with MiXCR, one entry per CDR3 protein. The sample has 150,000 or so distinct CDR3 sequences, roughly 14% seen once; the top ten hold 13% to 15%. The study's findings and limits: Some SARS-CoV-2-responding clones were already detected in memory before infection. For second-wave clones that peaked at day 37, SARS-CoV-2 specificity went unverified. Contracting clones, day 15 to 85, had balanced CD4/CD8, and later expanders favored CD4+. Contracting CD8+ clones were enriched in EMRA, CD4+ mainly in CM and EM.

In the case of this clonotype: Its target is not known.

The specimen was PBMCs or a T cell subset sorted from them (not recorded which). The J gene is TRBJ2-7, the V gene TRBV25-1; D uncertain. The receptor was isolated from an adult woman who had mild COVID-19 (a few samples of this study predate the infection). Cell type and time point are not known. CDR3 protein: CASSEYGRATSEQYF. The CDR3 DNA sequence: TGTGCCAGCAGTGAATACGGAAGGGCAACGTCCGAGCAGTACTTC.